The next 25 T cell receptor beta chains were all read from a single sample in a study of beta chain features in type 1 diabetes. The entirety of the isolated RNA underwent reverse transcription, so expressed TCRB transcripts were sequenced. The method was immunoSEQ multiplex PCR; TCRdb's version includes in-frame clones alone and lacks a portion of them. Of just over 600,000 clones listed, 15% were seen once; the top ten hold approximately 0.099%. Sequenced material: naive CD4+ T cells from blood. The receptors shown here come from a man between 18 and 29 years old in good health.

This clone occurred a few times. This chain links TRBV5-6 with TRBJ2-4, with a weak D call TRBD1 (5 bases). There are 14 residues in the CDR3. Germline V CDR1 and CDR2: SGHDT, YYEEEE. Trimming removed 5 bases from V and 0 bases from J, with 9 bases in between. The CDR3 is CASRRQLAKNIQYF. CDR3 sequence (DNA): TGTGCCAGCAGGCGACAGTTAGCCAAAAACATTCAGTACTTC.

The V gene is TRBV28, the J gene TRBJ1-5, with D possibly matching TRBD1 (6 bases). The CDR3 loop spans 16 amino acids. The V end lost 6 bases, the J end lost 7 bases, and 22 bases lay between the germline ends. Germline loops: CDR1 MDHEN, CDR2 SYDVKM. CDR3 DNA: TGTGCCAGCAGAAATAATGAGGGGGGTGCAAGGCAGCCCCAGCATTTT. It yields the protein CASRNNEGGARQPQHF.

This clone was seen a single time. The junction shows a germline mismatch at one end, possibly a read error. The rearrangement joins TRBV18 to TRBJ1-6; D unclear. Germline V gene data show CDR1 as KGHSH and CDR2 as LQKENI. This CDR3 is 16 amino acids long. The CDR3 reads CASSPSLPGYNSPLHF. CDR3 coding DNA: TGTGCCAGCTCACCATCTCTCCCCGGCTATAATTCACCTCTCCACTTT.

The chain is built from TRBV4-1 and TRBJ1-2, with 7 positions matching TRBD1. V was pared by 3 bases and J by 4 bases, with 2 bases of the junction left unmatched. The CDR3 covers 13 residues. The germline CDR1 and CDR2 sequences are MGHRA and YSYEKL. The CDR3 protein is CASSHRDSYGYTF. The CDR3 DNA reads TGCGCCAGCAGCCACCGGGACAGCTATGGCTACACCTTC.

CDR3 coding DNA: TGTGCCTGGGCGACCGGGAGATATAGCAATCAGCCCCAGCATTTT. Its translation: CAWATGRYSNQPQHF. The genes are TRBV30 and TRBJ1-5; D call uncertain. The CDR3 covers 15 residues. V lost 5 bases and J 0 bases, leaving 14 bases between the germline ends. Germline CDR1 GTSNPN, CDR2 SVGIG (reference sequence).

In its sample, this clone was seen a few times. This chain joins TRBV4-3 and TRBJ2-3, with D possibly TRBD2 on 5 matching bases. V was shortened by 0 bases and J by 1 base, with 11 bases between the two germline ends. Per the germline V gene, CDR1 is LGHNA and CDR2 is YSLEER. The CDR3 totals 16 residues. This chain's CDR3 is CASSQEGVGRTDTQYF. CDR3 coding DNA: TGCGCCAGCAGCCAAGAGGGAGTAGGACGCACAGATACGCAGTATTTT.

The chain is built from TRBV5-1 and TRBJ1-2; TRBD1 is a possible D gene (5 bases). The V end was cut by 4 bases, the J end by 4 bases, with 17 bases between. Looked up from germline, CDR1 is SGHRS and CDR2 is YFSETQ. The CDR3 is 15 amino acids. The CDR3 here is CASSPTTGTGYGYTF. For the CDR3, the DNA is TGCGCCAGCAGCCCCACCACCGGGACGGGCTATGGCTACACCTTC. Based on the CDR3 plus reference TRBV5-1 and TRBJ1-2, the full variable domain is KAGVTQTPRYLIKTRGQQVTLSCSPISGHRSVSWYQQTPGQGLQFLFEYFSETQRNKGNFPGRFSGRQFSNSRSEMNVSTLELGDSALYLCASSPTTGTGYGYTFGSGTRLTVV.

CDR3 coding DNA: TGTGCCAGCAGTCCCCGGAGGGCTTTATACACTGAAGCTTTCTTT. Residues: CASSPRRALYTEAFF. The chain couples TRBV27 to TRBJ1-1; D is ambiguous. The V gene's germline CDR1 is MNHEY and CDR2 SMNVEV (reference sequence). This CDR3 contains 15 residues. The V end was cut by 5 bases, the J end by 3 bases, with 16 bases between.

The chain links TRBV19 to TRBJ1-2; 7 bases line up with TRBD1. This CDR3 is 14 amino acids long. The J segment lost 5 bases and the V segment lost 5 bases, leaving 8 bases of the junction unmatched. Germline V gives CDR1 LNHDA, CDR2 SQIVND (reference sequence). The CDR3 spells CASSRTGDRYGYTF. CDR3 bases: TGTGCCAGTAGTCGAACAGGGGATCGATATGGCTACACCTTC.

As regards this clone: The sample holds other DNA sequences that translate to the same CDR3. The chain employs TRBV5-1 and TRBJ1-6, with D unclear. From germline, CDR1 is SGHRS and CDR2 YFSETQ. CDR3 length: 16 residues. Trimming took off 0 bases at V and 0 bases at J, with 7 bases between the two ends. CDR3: CASSLGSSSYNSPLHF. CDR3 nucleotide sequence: TGCGCCAGCAGCTTGGGGTCCTCCTCCTATAATTCACCCCTCCACTTT.

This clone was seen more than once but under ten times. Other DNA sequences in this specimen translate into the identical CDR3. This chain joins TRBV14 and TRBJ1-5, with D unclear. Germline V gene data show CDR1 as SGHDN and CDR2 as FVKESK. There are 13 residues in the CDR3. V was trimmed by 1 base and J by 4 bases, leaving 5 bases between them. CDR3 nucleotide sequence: TGTGCCAGCAGCCAAGCCCTGAATCAGCCCCAGCATTTT. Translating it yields CASSQALNQPQHF.

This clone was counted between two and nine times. The CDR3 DNA sequence: TGTGCCAGCAGTTTTACGGGCCAGGGGGGCAAAAACATTCAGTACTTC. Translation: CASSFTGQGGKNIQYF. The V gene is TRBV28, the J gene TRBJ2-4; a possible D gene is TRBD1 (7 bases). Germline V gene lookup returns CDR1 MDHEN and CDR2 SYDVKM. The ends were cut back, 3 bases at V and 3 bases at J, with 15 bases in the middle. The CDR3 loop spans 16 amino acids.

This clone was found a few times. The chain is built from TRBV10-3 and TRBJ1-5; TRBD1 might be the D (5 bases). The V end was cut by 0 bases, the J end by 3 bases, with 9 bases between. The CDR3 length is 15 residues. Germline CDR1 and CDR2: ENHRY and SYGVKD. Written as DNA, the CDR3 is TGTGCCATCAGTGAGTCTGGGGCCCCCAATCAGCCCCAGCATTTT. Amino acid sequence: CAISESGAPNQPQHF.

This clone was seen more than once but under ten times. The CDR3 protein is CASSYSGERGQPQHF. The CDR3, as DNA: TGTGCCAGCAGTTACTCAGGGGAGCGCGGTCAGCCCCAGCATTTT. V gene TRBV6-6 combines with J gene TRBJ1-5; TRBD1 might be the D (5 bases). This CDR3 spans 15 amino acids. Germline CDR1 reads MNHNY; CDR2 reads SVGAGI (reference sequence). Deletions cut 0 bases from V and 6 bases from J, with 12 bases between.

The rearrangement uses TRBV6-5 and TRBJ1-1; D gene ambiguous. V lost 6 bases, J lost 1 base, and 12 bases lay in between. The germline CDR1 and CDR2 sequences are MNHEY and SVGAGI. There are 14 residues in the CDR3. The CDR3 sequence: CASSPQGPNTEAFF. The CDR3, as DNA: TGTGCCAGCAGCCCCCAAGGGCCGAACACTGAAGCTTTCTTT.

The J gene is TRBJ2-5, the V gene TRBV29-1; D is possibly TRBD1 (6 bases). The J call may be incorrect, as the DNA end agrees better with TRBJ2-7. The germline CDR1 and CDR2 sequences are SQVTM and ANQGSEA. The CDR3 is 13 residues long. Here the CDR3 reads CSVRRGSRDEQYF. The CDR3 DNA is TGCAGCGTTAGAAGGGGGTCTCGGGACGAGCAGTACTTC.

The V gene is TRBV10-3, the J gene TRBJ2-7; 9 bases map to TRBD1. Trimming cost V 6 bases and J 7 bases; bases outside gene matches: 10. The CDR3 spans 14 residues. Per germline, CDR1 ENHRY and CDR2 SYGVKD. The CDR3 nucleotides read TGTGCCATCAGGAGCGGGACAGGGTTCCGAGAGCAGTACTTC. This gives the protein CAIRSGTGFREQYF.

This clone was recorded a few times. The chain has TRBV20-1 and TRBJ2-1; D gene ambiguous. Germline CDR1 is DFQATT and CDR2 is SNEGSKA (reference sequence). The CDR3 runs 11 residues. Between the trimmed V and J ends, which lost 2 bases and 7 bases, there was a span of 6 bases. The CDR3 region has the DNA TGCAGTGCTAGACCGTGGAATGAGCAGTTCTTC. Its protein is CSARPWNEQFF.

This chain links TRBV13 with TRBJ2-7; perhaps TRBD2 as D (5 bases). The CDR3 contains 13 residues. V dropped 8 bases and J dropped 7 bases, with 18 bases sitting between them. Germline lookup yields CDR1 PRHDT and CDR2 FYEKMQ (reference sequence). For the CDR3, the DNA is TGTGCCAGCCGCCCGTGGGGTCCGGGGGAGCAGTACTTC. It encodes CASRPWGPGEQYF.

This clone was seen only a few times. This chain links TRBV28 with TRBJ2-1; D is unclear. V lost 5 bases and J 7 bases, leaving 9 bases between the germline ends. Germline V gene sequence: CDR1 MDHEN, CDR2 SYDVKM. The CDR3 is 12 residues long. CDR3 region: CASSPSGNEQFF. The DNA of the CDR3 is TGTGCCAGCAGTCCGTCCGGAAATGAGCAGTTCTTC.

The CDR3 sequence: CATSGPDQPQHF. The CDR3 DNA is TGTGCCACTTCGGGACCCGATCAGCCCCAGCATTTT. V is TRBV5-4 and J is TRBJ1-5, with a weak D call TRBD1 (5 bases). CDR1 is SGHNT and CDR2 is YYREEE in the germline V gene (reference sequence). The CDR3 is 12 amino acids. With 9 bases removed from V and 5 bases from J, the gap between germline ends came to 12 bases.

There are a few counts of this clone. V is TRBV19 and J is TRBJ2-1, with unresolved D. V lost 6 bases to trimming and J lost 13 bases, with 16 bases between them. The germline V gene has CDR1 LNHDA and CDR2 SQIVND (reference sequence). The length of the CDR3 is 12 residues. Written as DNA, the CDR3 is TGTGCCAGTAGCGGGTGGGTTAAAGACCAGTTCTTC. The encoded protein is CASSGWVKDQFF.

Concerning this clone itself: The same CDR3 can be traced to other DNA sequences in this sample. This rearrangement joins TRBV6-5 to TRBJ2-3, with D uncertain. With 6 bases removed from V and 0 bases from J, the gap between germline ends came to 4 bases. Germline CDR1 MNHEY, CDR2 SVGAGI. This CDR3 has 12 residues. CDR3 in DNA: TGTGCCAGCAGCTCTAGCACAGATACGCAGTATTTT. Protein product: CASSSSTDTQYF.

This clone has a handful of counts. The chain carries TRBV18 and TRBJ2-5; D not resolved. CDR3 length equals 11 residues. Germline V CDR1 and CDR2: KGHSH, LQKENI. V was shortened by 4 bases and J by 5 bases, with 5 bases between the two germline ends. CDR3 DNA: TGTGCCAGCTCACAGGTGGAGACCCAGTACTTC. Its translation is CASSQVETQYF.

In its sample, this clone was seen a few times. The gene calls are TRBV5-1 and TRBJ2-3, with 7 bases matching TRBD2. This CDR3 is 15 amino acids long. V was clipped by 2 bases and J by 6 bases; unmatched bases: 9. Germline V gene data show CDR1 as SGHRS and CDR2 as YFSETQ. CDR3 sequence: CASSFEGAGTDTQYF. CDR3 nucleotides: TGCGCCAGCAGCTTCGAAGGAGCGGGAACGGATACGCAGTATTTT.